The clone carrying this T cell receptor (beta chain) came up a few times. The antigen is undetermined. With the read ending 3 residues before the CDR3 end, the germline J gene is used to fill in that end. This record belongs to a study of T cell clonality in common variable immunodeficiency. Overall study findings and caveats: Compared with controls, CVID subjects had fewer shared TCRbeta clones. CVID subjects showed higher TCRbeta clonality than healthy controls.

The CDR3 is 20 amino acids. Germline V CDR1 and CDR2: MNHGY, SVAAGI. V lost 0 bases, J lost 0 bases, and 12 bases stayed unmatched. Patients and controls were mostly of Caucasian heritage. Sequencing input was equivalent genomic DNA from CVID and controls. Clones were sequenced by immunoSEQ multiplex PCR, and TCRdb holds only the in-frame ones, with some missing. The specimen has about 40,000 clones, none found just once. This rearrangement joins TRBV6-9 to TRBJ2-5, with 11 bases lining up with TRBD2. The TCR originated in a person aged 18 to 75 in good health. Sequencing was done on a sample of peripheral blood mononuclear cells. The CDR3 here is CASSYSLRLAGGLYQETQYF. The sequenced part of the CDR3 DNA is TGTGCCAGCAGTTATTCGCTCCGGCTAGCGGGGGGCCTGTACCAAGAGACC.